The 26 T cell receptor beta chains below were found in one sample sequenced in a study of cytomegalovirus exposure and HLA in healthy donors. TCRdb keeps only in-frame clones here, not all; method: immunoSEQ multiplex PCR. The sample shows some 260,000 clones, roughly 91% of them seen only once. Sequences were obtained from PBMCs. The receptors were sampled from a woman younger than 45 in good health and CMV-seronegative.

This chain connects TRBV29-1 to TRBJ2-7, with D perhaps TRBD1 (6 bases). Germline CDR1 reads SQVTM; CDR2 reads ANQGSEA. This CDR3 is built from 16 residues. The V and J ends lost 4 bases and 2 bases respectively, with 21 bases between them. The CDR3 nucleotides read TGCAGCGTTGCTGGGACACTTGGACCTAGTACCTACGAGCAGTACTTC. This gives the protein CSVAGTLGPSTYEQYF.

The chain recombines TRBV30 with TRBJ2-1; 8 bases match TRBD2. CDR3 length: 16 amino acids. V shed 2 bases and J 2 bases; nucleotides not matched to a gene: 8. Looked up from germline, CDR1 is GTSNPN and CDR2 is SVGIG (reference sequence). The CDR3 is CAWSRLTSGAYNEQFF. In DNA, the CDR3 is TGTGCCTGGAGTAGGCTAACTAGCGGAGCCTACAATGAGCAGTTCTTC.

The CDR3 nucleotides are TGTGCCAGTAGTCCCGGGGCTTGGAAGAACACTGAAGCTTTCTTT. This translates into CASSPGAWKNTEAFF. The gene calls are TRBV19 and TRBJ1-1, with D possibly TRBD1 on 5 matching bases. This CDR3 spans 15 amino acids. V was pared by 5 bases and J by 1 base, with 14 bases between. From germline, CDR1 is LNHDA and CDR2 SQIVND (reference sequence).

The chain uses TRBV4-3 and TRBJ2-1; D may be TRBD2 (5 bases). This CDR3 has 13 amino acids. Trimming removed 0 bases at V and 10 bases at J, with 10 bases between. Looked up from germline, CDR1 is LGHNA and CDR2 is YSLEER. The CDR3 loop is CASSQDQDWEQFF. CDR3 DNA sequence: TGCGCCAGCAGCCAAGATCAGGACTGGGAGCAGTTCTTC.

The rearrangement joins TRBV7-9 to TRBJ2-1; 12 bases agree with TRBD2. The trim removed 4 bases at V and 4 bases at J, leaving 5 bases unmatched. This CDR3 comprises 16 residues. Germline CDR1 SEHNR, CDR2 FQNEAQ (reference sequence). This chain's CDR3 is CASSSGGLAGYNEQFF. The CDR3 DNA reads TGTGCCAGCAGCTCCGGGGGACTAGCGGGTTACAATGAGCAGTTCTTC.

The chain uses TRBV19 and TRBJ2-2; TRBD1 agrees at 7 bases. Germline V CDR1 and CDR2: LNHDA, SQIVND (reference sequence). CDR3 size: 15 residues. Trimming took 7 bases from V and 2 from J; bases not matched to a gene: 7. CDR3 sequence (DNA): TGTGCCAGTACCCCGGACAGGAGAAACACCGGGGAGCTGTTTTTT. It yields the protein CASTPDRRNTGELFF.

This chain links TRBV20-1 with TRBJ1-1; D might be TRBD1 (6 bases). Germline V gene data show CDR1 as DFQATT and CDR2 as SNEGSKA (reference sequence). Between the trimmed V and J ends, which lost 0 bases and 8 bases, there was a span of 7 bases. The CDR3 loop spans 11 amino acids. CDR3 sequence: CSARDDREAFF. The DNA of the CDR3 is TGCAGTGCTAGAGATGACAGGGAAGCTTTCTTT.

The chain is built from TRBV11-2 and TRBJ2-5, with D possibly TRBD2 on 6 matching bases. Deletions cut 1 base from V and 1 base from J, with 13 bases between. CDR1 and CDR2 (germline): SGHAT, FQNNGV. The CDR3 totals 16 residues. The CDR3 DNA sequence: TGTGCCAGCAGCTTAGTTACGGGAGTCCTCCAAGAGACCCAGTACTTC. As protein: CASSLVTGVLQETQYF.

The V call is TRBV18, the J call TRBJ1-5; tentative D call: TRBD1 (5 bases). The V gene's germline CDR1 is KGHSH and CDR2 LQKENI. This CDR3 is built from 16 residues. V was pared by 3 bases and J by 8 bases, with 20 bases between. In DNA, the CDR3 is TGTGCCAGCTCACCCCGGGACGGTTTGTATGGTAAGCCCCAGCATTTT. It codes for CASSPRDGLYGKPQHF.

The chain carries TRBV14 and TRBJ2-7; D may be TRBD1 or TRBD2 (5 bases each). The ends were cut back, 0 bases at V and 2 bases at J, with 17 bases in the middle. In germline, CDR1 is SGHDN, CDR2 FVKESK. This CDR3 has 17 amino acids. The CDR3 DNA reads as TGTGCCAGCAGCCAAGAGACGGGCACGGGGCCAACCTACGAGCAGTACTTC. As protein: CASSQETGTGPTYEQYF.

This clone has just a few counts. DNA of the CDR3: TGCGCCAGCAGCACCGGGACTAGCGGCTCCTACGAGCAGTACTTC. The encoded protein is CASSTGTSGSYEQYF. J is TRBJ2-7 and V is TRBV5-1; 11 bases line up with TRBD2. The CDR3 runs 15 residues. Germline trimming cut 4 bases from V and 0 bases from J; bases unmatched to any gene: 3. The germline V gene has CDR1 SGHRS and CDR2 YFSETQ.

J is TRBJ2-5 and V is TRBV29-1; 7 nucleotides agree with TRBD2. V lost 1 base and J lost 3; bases outside the gene matches: 14. The germline gives CDR1 SQVTM, CDR2 ANQGSEA. CDR3 length equals 17 residues. This CDR3 reads CSVEGFVGGIGEETQYF. The CDR3 nucleotides read TGCAGCGTTGAAGGGTTTGTGGGGGGGATTGGGGAAGAGACCCAGTACTTC.

The J gene is TRBJ2-6, the V gene TRBV5-4; no firm D call. CDR3 length: 14 residues. From germline, CDR1 is SGHNT and CDR2 YYREEE (reference sequence). Trimming removed 4 bases from V and 0 bases from J, with 5 bases in between. CDR3 sequence: CASSRSSGANVLTF. The CDR3 DNA reads as TGTGCCAGCAGCCGGAGCTCTGGGGCCAACGTCCTGACTTTC. Supplemented by reference TRBV5-4 and TRBJ2-6, the full variable domain reads ETGVTQSPTHLIKTRGQQVTLRCSSQSGHNTVSWYQQALGQGPQFIFQYYREEENGRGNFPPRFSGLQFPNYSSELNVNALELDDSALYLCASSRSSGANVLTFGAGSRLTVL.

The chain is built from TRBV7-2 and TRBJ2-2, with 10 bases that match TRBD2. From germline, CDR1 is SGHTA and CDR2 FQGNSA. V was clipped by 0 bases and J by 6 bases; unmatched bases: 7. The CDR3 contains 17 residues. In DNA form, the CDR3 reads TGTGCCAGCAGCTTAGCTAAAGGGACTAGCGTACCCGGGGAGCTGTTTTTT. It translates to CASSLAKGTSVPGELFF.

The chain uses TRBV5-1 and TRBJ2-3; 10 bases map to TRBD1. Trimming cost V 4 bases and J 6 bases; bases outside gene matches: 5. This CDR3 comprises 14 residues. Germline V lookup: CDR1 SGHRS, CDR2 YFSETQ. The CDR3 sequence is CASSRGTGEDTQYF. Here the CDR3 DNA reads TGCGCCAGCAGCCGTGGGACAGGGGAGGATACGCAGTATTTT.

The chain links TRBV7-8 to TRBJ2-1; 11 bases are a match to TRBD2. The CDR3 has 17 residues. Looked up from germline, CDR1 is SGHVS and CDR2 is FQNEAQ. V was pared by 0 bases and J by 5 bases, with 6 bases of the junction left unmatched. CDR3 sequence reads: CASSLAPTSGTHNEQFF. Written as DNA, the CDR3 is TGTGCCAGCAGCTTAGCACCGACTAGCGGGACTCACAATGAGCAGTTCTTC.

The chain joins TRBV4-1 to TRBJ2-7; weak D call: TRBD1 (5 bases). V gave up 0 bases and J gave up 2 bases, with 14 bases separating them. The germline CDR1 and CDR2 sequences are MGHRA and YSYEKL. This CDR3 is built from 16 residues. CDR3 DNA: TGCGCCAGCAGCCAAGAGGTTTGGACACACGCCTACGAGCAGTACTTC. It translates to CASSQEVWTHAYEQYF.

With respect to this clone: The sample holds other DNA sequences that translate to the same CDR3. The CDR3 loop is CASSFSAGSYEQYF. The CDR3, as DNA: TGTGCCAGCAGTTTTTCGGCGGGTAGCTACGAGCAGTACTTC. The J gene is TRBJ2-7, the V gene TRBV27; possibly TRBD2 for D (5 bases). Trimming pared 3 bases from V and 3 bases from J, leaving 12 bases between. The germline V gene has CDR1 MNHEY and CDR2 SMNVEV (reference sequence). The CDR3 spans 14 residues.

This clone was recorded only once. The chain has TRBV5-6 and TRBJ2-3; the D is unclear. CDR1 and CDR2 (germline): SGHDT, YYEEEE. The germline V and J ends were trimmed by 4 bases and 2 bases, with 5 bases remaining between them. The CDR3 is 12 amino acids. Here the CDR3 reads CASSLYTDTQYF. The CDR3, as DNA: TGTGCCAGCAGCCTATACACAGATACGCAGTATTTT.

This clone was counted once. The chain links TRBV4-1 to TRBJ2-1; TRBD2 agrees at 11 bases. There are 16 residues in the CDR3. V shed 2 bases and J 7 bases; nucleotides not matched to a gene: 7. Germline CDR1 reads MGHRA; CDR2 reads YSYEKL. This chain's CDR3 is CASSQPTSGSWNEQFF. The DNA for the CDR3 is TGCGCCAGCAGCCAACCTACTAGCGGGAGTTGGAATGAGCAGTTCTTC.

This rearrangement joins TRBV6-1 to TRBJ1-2; tentatively, D is TRBD1 (6 bases). Germline V gene sequence: CDR1 MNHNS, CDR2 SASEGT. Trimming shortened V by 9 bases and J by 3 bases, and 14 bases separated the two germline ends. The CDR3 spans 13 residues. CDR3 in amino acids: CASKQGVDYGYTF. Written as DNA, the CDR3 is TGTGCCAGTAAACAGGGAGTAGACTATGGCTACACCTTC.

V gene TRBV4-3 combines with J gene TRBJ2-7, with D unclear. The CDR3 covers 14 residues. Trimming pared 0 bases from V and 6 bases from J, leaving 12 bases between. Germline assignment: CDR1 LGHNA and CDR2 YSLEER. The CDR3 reads CASSQDSVFGEQYF. For the CDR3, the DNA is TGCGCCAGCAGCCAAGATTCCGTGTTCGGCGAGCAGTACTTC.

This clone was seen once. V and J are TRBV15 and TRBJ2-7; 7 bases line up with TRBD2. Germline V gives CDR1 LNHNV, CDR2 YYDKDF (reference sequence). V lost 4 bases to trimming and J lost 0 bases; unmatched junction nucleotides: 6. The CDR3 extends over 15 amino acids. The DNA for the CDR3 is TGTGCCACCAGCATTTCCGGGACTAACTCCTACGAGCAGTACTTC. Its protein is CATSISGTNSYEQYF.

This clone showed up just a few times. This chain uses TRBV19 with TRBJ2-2; 14 bases match TRBD2. CDR3 length: 16 amino acids. CDR1 is LNHDA and CDR2 is SQIVND in the germline V gene (reference sequence). The ends lost 5 bases at V and 5 bases at J; junction bases unmatched: 4. Here the CDR3 reads CASSSGLAGETGELFF. CDR3 coding DNA: TGTGCCAGTAGTTCGGGACTAGCGGGAGAGACCGGGGAGCTGTTTTTT.

Here the CDR3 reads CASSLGGGSYNEQFF. The CDR3 region has the DNA TGTGCCAGCAGCTTGGGTGGAGGGTCCTACAATGAGCAGTTCTTC. The chain combines TRBV5-6 with TRBJ2-1; TRBD2 is a possible D gene (6 bases). Germline CDR1 and CDR2: SGHDT and YYEEEE. The CDR3 runs 15 residues. With 0 bases removed from V and 1 base from J, the gap between germline ends came to 8 bases.

This chain connects TRBV27 to TRBJ2-5; D unresolved. The germline V gene has CDR1 MNHEY and CDR2 SMNVEV (reference sequence). The CDR3 has 13 residues. V was clipped by 5 bases and J by 0 bases, with 7 bases between them. As DNA, the CDR3 is TGTGCCAGCAGTCCCCCGTACCAAGAGACCCAGTACTTC. This codes for CASSPPYQETQYF.